This T cell receptor (beta chain) was obtained from a study of blood T cell repertoires in COVID-19. After removal of 3 bases from V and 4 bases from J, the junction contained 12 bases not matched to a gene. Germline CDR1 and CDR2: MNHNS and SASEGT. The CDR3 is 16 amino acids. Per the study methods: Reference gene primer amplification gave nucleated cell count estimates. Sequenced by immunoSEQ multiplex PCR; TCRdb stores in-frame clones only, minus some. V, J and clone size derive from that table, while D and trimming were established from the DNA sequence. The profile shows approximately 240,000 clones, around 90% of them singletons.

This clonotype was sampled from a woman between 25 and 40 years old with acute COVID-19. The chain is built from TRBV6-1 and TRBJ2-7; 7 bases align to TRBD1. Sequenced material: PBMCs or T cells enriched from blood (not recorded which). Here the CDR3 reads CASSDGQATLHYEQYF. CDR3 coding DNA: TGTGCCAGCAGTGACGGACAGGCAACCCTCCATTACGAGCAGTACTTC.